This T cell receptor (beta chain) was observed in a study of blood T cell repertoires in COVID-19. Turning to the study itself: The samples span acute and convalescent COVID-19 from the United States, Italy and Spain. T cells, B-cell-depleted T cells, or PBMCs provided the cDNA or gDNA that served as material.

The CDR3 runs 13 residues. CDR1 is SGHRS and CDR2 is YFSETQ in the germline V gene. As processed by the authors: Estimation of nucleated cell counts relied on the amplification of reference gene primers. Profiling relied on immunoSEQ multiplex PCR, and the TCRdb table lists in-frame clones only, not all of them. The V and J calls and clone size were taken over from that table, and D and trimming were inferred from the DNA. The sample yields some 100,000 clones, roughly 83% seen once. Comments on this clone: One end of the junction is discordant with germline, which a read error may explain. Distinct nucleotide sequences in the sample also encode this CDR3.

The sequencing sample was made of peripheral blood. This sequence was found in a woman aged 55-75 years with acute or convalescent COVID-19. The chain uses TRBV5-1 and TRBJ1-6, with unresolved D. In nucleotides, the CDR3 is TGCGCCAGCTCCGACGGGATGAATTCACCTCTCCACTTT. The encoded protein is CASSDGMNSPLHF.